These 27 T cell receptor beta chains originate from one sample sequenced in a study of blood T cell repertoires in COVID-19. Sequencing was performed with immunoSEQ multiplex PCR; in TCRdb, only in-frame clones are kept and a portion is missing. The data show 230,000 or so clones, with around 89% seen just once and roughly 2.5% held by the top ten. What was sequenced was PBMCs or T cells enriched from blood (not recorded which). The receptor set was obtained from a woman aged 25 to 45 who had recovered from COVID-19.

This chain joins TRBV11-2 and TRBJ2-7; 10 nucleotides agree with TRBD1. This CDR3 is built from 15 residues. The V and J ends lost 2 bases and 6 bases, in that order; junction bases with no gene match: 7. The germline gives CDR1 SGHAT, CDR2 FQNNGV. The CDR3 region is CASSLNPGQGTEQYF. DNA of the CDR3: TGTGCCAGCAGCTTAAACCCGGGACAGGGGACCGAGCAGTACTTC.

The rearrangement links TRBV25-1 to TRBJ1-1; a possible D gene is TRBD1 (5 bases). Germline V gives CDR1 MGHDK, CDR2 SYGVNS. V was trimmed by 2 bases and J by 0 bases, leaving 7 bases between them. This CDR3 region has 14 residues. DNA for the CDR3: TGTGCCAGCAGTGAACGGGGGGTGAACACTGAAGCTTTCTTT. Its translation: CASSERGVNTEAFF.

The chain is built from TRBV5-6 and TRBJ1-1, with D possibly being TRBD1 (5 bases). CDR1 is SGHDT and CDR2 is YYEEEE in the germline V gene. Trimming cost V 4 bases and J 0 bases, with 13 bases left between them. This CDR3 region has 15 residues. The CDR3 DNA sequence: TGTGCCAGCAGCCTCGGGGGGTTAATGAACACTGAAGCTTTCTTT. Protein sequence: CASSLGGLMNTEAFF.

A note on this clone: No DNA is shown, since the ends of the CDR3 on it are uncertain; the CDR3 is the one TCRdb lists. This sequence joins TRBV7-2 and TRBJ2-1; TRBD2, the table's D call, lacks a check against the DNA. The CDR3 has 15 amino acids, counting both end residues. Germline CDR1 reads SGHTA; CDR2 reads FQGNSA. The CDR3 is CASSPMVAGGTNEFF.

This clone showed up just a few times. The rearrangement links TRBV9 to TRBJ2-2; no clear D gene. The CDR3 totals 13 residues. Germline CDR1 is SGDLS and CDR2 is YYNGEE. V was clipped by 0 bases and J by 6 bases, with 6 bases between them. The CDR3 reads CASSVVQAGELFF. The DNA of the CDR3 is TGTGCCAGCAGCGTAGTTCAGGCCGGGGAGCTGTTTTTT.

In DNA, the CDR3 is TGTGCCAGCAGCCCCCGGGACAGCAATTCACCCCTCCACTTT. Protein sequence: CASSPRDSNSPLHF. The gene calls are TRBV13 and TRBJ1-6, with 7 bases aligning to TRBD1. After removal of 5 bases from V and 7 bases from J, the junction contained 5 bases not matched to a gene. There are 14 residues in the CDR3. Germline V gene data show CDR1 as PRHDT and CDR2 as FYEKMQ (reference sequence).

The J gene is TRBJ1-1, the V gene TRBV6-2 or TRBV6-3; no clear D. Germline CDR1 reads MNHEY; CDR2 reads SVGEGT. The CDR3 totals 18 residues. Trimming shortened V by 2 bases and J by 2 bases, and 21 bases separated the two germline ends. The chain's CDR3 is CASSYTLLNVEQNTEAFF. CDR3 sequence (DNA): TGTGCCAGCAGTTACACCCTACTAAATGTGGAGCAAAACACTGAAGCTTTCTTT.

The CDR3 DNA reads as TGCGCCAGCAGCCAATCGATCGGCGGTGAGCAGTTCTTC. It yields the protein CASSQSIGGEQFF. The rearrangement uses TRBV4-3 and TRBJ2-1; D is unresolved. The germline CDR1 and CDR2 sequences are LGHNA and YSLEER. The CDR3 extends over 13 amino acids. V shed 2 bases and J shed 9 bases, with 11 bases lying between them.

This chain joins TRBV7-3 and TRBJ2-7; D is possibly TRBD2 (5 bases). The CDR3 length is 14 residues. Between the trimmed V and J ends, which lost 1 base and 3 bases, there was a span of 10 bases. CDR1 and CDR2 from the germline V gene are SGHTA and FQGTGA. The CDR3 nucleotides read TGTGCCAGCAGCTTAAATGCGGGCAGCTACGAGCAGTACTTC. Amino acids: CASSLNAGSYEQYF.

This clone was observed a handful of times. The chain links TRBV9 to TRBJ2-2, with D uncertain. Between the trimmed V and J ends, which lost 0 bases and 7 bases, there was a span of 10 bases. Germline V gene sequence: CDR1 SGDLS, CDR2 YYNGEE. CDR3 length: 14 amino acids. CDR3 protein: CASSVGLTDGELFF. CDR3 bases: TGTGCCAGCAGCGTAGGCCTAACTGACGGGGAGCTGTTTTTT.

The gene calls are TRBV5-4 and TRBJ2-7; 8 positions match TRBD1. CDR1 is SGHNT, CDR2 YYREEE, per germline (reference sequence). This CDR3 comprises 15 residues. J gave up 3 bases and V 4 bases, and 9 bases lay outside the gene matches. DNA of the CDR3: TGTGCCAGCAGCGACCGGACAGGGTCTATCTACGAGCAGTACTTC. As protein: CASSDRTGSIYEQYF.

V usage is TRBV6-5 and J usage is TRBJ2-7, with D possibly TRBD1 on 5 matching bases. Germline loops: CDR1 MNHEY, CDR2 SVGAGI. The CDR3 consists of 15 residues. Trimming shortened V by 0 bases and J by 4 bases, and 13 bases separated the two germline ends. CDR3 nucleotides: TGTGCCAGCAGTTACTCTGACAGTATCCAGTACGAGCAGTACTTC. Encoded protein: CASSYSDSIQYEQYF.

The rearrangement joins TRBV7-8 to TRBJ1-2; possibly TRBD1 for D (6 bases). The V end was cut by 5 bases, the J end by 8 bases, with 15 bases between. There are 13 residues in the CDR3. Germline V gene lookup returns CDR1 SGHVS and CDR2 FQNEAQ. The CDR3 spells CASSRYRVEGYTF. CDR3 DNA: TGTGCCAGCAGCCGTTACAGGGTAGAAGGCTACACCTTC.

The rearrangement links TRBV7-2 to TRBJ1-1, with D possibly being TRBD1 (5 bases). The CDR3 covers 14 residues. Germline V gene sequence: CDR1 SGHTA, CDR2 FQGNSA. V lost 7 bases to trimming and J lost 2 bases, with 14 bases between them. CDR3 loop: CASTPVQENTEAFF. CDR3 coding DNA: TGTGCCAGCACTCCGGTACAGGAAAACACTGAAGCTTTCTTT.

This rearrangement joins TRBV7-6 to TRBJ2-3; D might be TRBD2 (6 bases). The CDR3 contains 15 residues. With 6 bases removed from V and 0 bases from J, the gap between germline ends came to 13 bases. Looked up from germline, CDR1 is SGHVS and CDR2 is FNYEAQ. The CDR3 DNA is TGTGCCAGCAGGGCTAGCGATGCTAGCACAGATACGCAGTATTTT. Its protein product is CASRASDASTDTQYF.

CDR3 region: CAWSVEEMNTEAFF. The CDR3 region has the DNA TGTGCCTGGAGCGTGGAGGAGATGAACACTGAAGCTTTCTTT. The chain uses TRBV30 and TRBJ1-1, with D uncertain. Germline values: CDR1 GTSNPN, CDR2 SVGIG (reference sequence). The CDR3 is made up of 14 amino acids. Trimming took off 3 bases at V and 0 bases at J, with 11 bases between the two ends. The full variable domain, its missing parts supplied by reference TRBV30 and TRBJ1-1, is SQTIHQWPATLVQPVGSPLSLECTVEGTSNPNLYWYRQAAGRGLQLLFYSVGIGQISSEVPQNLSASRPQDRQFILSSKKLLLSDSGFYLCAWSVEEMNTEAFFGQGTRLTVV.

The chain links TRBV5-4 to TRBJ2-2; D perhaps matches TRBD1 (6 bases). Germline V gene sequence: CDR1 SGHNT, CDR2 YYREEE (reference sequence). Trimming took off 1 base at V and 8 bases at J, with 18 bases between the two ends. The length of the CDR3 is 16 residues. CDR3 DNA sequence: TGTGCCAGCAGCTTGTCGGGTGGGGGCCTTGCTGGGGAGCTGTTTTTT. The encoded protein is CASSLSGGGLAGELFF.

This clone was seen once. The CDR3 DNA follows: TGTGCCAGCATCCCGTCATCATGGAGGGAAAACACCGGGGAGCTGTTTTTT. It yields the protein CASIPSSWRENTGELFF. V and J are TRBV11-2 and TRBJ2-2; D may be TRBD2 (6 bases). The germline gives CDR1 SGHAT, CDR2 FQNNGV. Deletions cut 7 bases from V and 2 bases from J, with 20 bases between. The CDR3 totals 17 residues.

The chain links TRBV6-2 or TRBV6-3 to TRBJ1-1; no clear D. The CDR3 covers 13 residues. Germline assignment: CDR1 MNHEY and CDR2 SVGEGT. V gave up 2 bases and J gave up 1 base, with 5 bases separating them. CDR3: CASSYGGNTEAFF. In DNA form, the CDR3 reads TGTGCCAGCAGTTACGGAGGGAACACTGAAGCTTTCTTT.

The chain joins TRBV6-2 or TRBV6-3 to TRBJ2-3, with TRBD1 matching 7 bases. The junction had 7 bases not matched to a gene; V was cut back by 3 bases and J by 4 bases. Germline-derived CDR1 and CDR2 are MNHEY and SVGEGT. CDR3 length: 15 residues. For the CDR3, the DNA is TGTGCCAGCAGTTATCGGACAGGATGGGCAGATACGCAGTATTTT. Translation gives CASSYRTGWADTQYF.

This clone was observed a single time. This chain joins TRBV3-1 (or the pseudogene TRBV3-2) and TRBJ1-2, with 7 bases matching TRBD1. The V gene end was trimmed by 3 bases and the J gene end by 0 bases; junction bases not matched to a gene: 1. The germline CDR1 and CDR2 sequences are LGHDT and YNNKEL (reference sequence). The CDR3 contains 14 residues. The CDR3 loop reads CASSQTGTNYGYTF. The CDR3 DNA reads as TGTGCCAGCAGCCAGACAGGGACTAACTATGGCTACACCTTC.

The chain employs TRBV13 and TRBJ2-3; 16 bases align to TRBD2. Germline CDR1 and CDR2: PRHDT and FYEKMQ (reference sequence). CDR3 length: 19 amino acids. The ends lost 5 bases at V and 2 bases at J; junction bases unmatched: 10. CDR3 bases: TGTGCCAGCAGCCCCCCGGGGACTAGCGGGGGGGAATCCACAGATACGCAGTATTTT. Its translation is CASSPPGTSGGESTDTQYF.

The chain is built from TRBV5-1 and TRBJ1-4; D is unresolved. From germline, CDR1 is SGHRS and CDR2 YFSETQ. This CDR3 has 15 amino acids. With 2 bases removed from V and 0 bases from J, the gap between germline ends came to 8 bases. CDR3 protein: CASSFTAATNEKLFF. CDR3 bases: TGCGCCAGCAGCTTTACAGCGGCAACTAATGAAAAACTGTTTTTT.

The chain has TRBV5-1 and TRBJ1-2; tentative D call: TRBD1 (5 bases). The CDR3 loop spans 17 amino acids. CDR1 SGHRS and CDR2 YFSETQ come from the germline V gene. V lost 4 bases, J lost 5 bases, and 24 bases lay in between. In DNA form, the CDR3 reads TGCGCCAGCAGCACTCGCTATGGGGCAACGACCCTGTATGGCTACACCTTC. Translated, it gives CASSTRYGATTLYGYTF.

The chain has TRBV6-6 and TRBJ1-2; no firm D call. Germline CDR1 reads MNHNY; CDR2 reads SVGAGI (reference sequence). The V end was cut by 5 bases, the J end by 6 bases, with 16 bases between. The CDR3 is made up of 14 amino acids. The CDR3 sequence: CASSIRGGANGYTF. As DNA, the CDR3 is TGTGCCAGCAGTATCCGTGGAGGAGCCAATGGCTACACCTTC.

The chain joins TRBV5-6 to TRBJ1-2, with 10 bases aligning to TRBD1. The CDR3 has 15 residues. Germline CDR1 is SGHDT and CDR2 is YYEEEE. After removal of 4 bases from V and 6 bases from J, the junction contained 9 bases not matched to a gene. The CDR3 bases are TGTGCCAGCAGCCTGGGGCGACAGGGGGCGGATGGCTACACCTTC. Encoded protein: CASSLGRQGADGYTF.

The genes are TRBV3-1 (or the pseudogene TRBV3-2) and TRBJ2-2, with 8 bases matching TRBD2. CDR1 and CDR2 (germline): LGHDT, YNNKEL (reference sequence). The CDR3 runs to 15 residues. The V and J ends lost 2 bases and 7 bases, in that order; junction bases with no gene match: 6. In DNA, the CDR3 is TGTGCCAGCAGCCAACGGACTAGCATCAGCGGGGAGCTGTTTTTT. Protein sequence: CASSQRTSISGELFF.